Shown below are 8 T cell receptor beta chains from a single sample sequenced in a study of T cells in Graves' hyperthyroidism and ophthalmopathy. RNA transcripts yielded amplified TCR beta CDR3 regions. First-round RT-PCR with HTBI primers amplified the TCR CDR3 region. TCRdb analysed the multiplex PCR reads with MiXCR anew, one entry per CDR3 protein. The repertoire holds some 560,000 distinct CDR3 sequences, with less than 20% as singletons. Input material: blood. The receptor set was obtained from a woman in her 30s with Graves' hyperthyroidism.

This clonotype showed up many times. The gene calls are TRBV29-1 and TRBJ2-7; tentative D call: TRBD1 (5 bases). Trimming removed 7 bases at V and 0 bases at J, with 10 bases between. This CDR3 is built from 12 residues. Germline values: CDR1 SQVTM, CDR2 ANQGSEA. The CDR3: CSGEGVSYEQYF. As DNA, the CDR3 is TGCAGCGGAGAAGGGGTCTCCTACGAGCAGTACTTC.

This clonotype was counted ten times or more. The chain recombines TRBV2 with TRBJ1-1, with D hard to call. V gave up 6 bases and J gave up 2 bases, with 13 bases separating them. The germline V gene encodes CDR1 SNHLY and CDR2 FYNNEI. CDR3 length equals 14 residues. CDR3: CASREDGFNTEAFF. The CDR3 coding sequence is TGTGCCAGCAGAGAGGACGGATTCAACACTGAAGCTTTCTTT.

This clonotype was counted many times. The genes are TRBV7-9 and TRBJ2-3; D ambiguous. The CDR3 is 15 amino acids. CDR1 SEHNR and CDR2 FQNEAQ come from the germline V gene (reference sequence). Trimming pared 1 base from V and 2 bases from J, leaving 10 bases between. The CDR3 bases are TGTGCCAGCAGCTTAGTCTCAGGCGACACAGATACGCAGTATTTT. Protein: CASSLVSGDTDTQYF. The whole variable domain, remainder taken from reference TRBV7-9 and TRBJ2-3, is DTGVSQNPRHKITKRGQNVTFRCDPISEHNRLYWYRQTLGQGPEFLTYFQNEAQLEKSRLLSDRFSAERPKGSFSTLEIQRTEQGDSAMYLCASSLVSGDTDTQYFGPGTRLTVL.

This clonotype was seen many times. DNA for the CDR3: TGCGCCAGCAGCTTTAGGGGGGAAGTGGCAGATACGCAGTATTTT. This translates into CASSFRGEVADTQYF. V gene TRBV5-1 combines with J gene TRBJ2-3; D tentatively reads TRBD1 or TRBD2 (6 bases each). V was cut by 2 bases and J by 4 bases, with 14 bases left in between. Germline loops: CDR1 SGHRS, CDR2 YFSETQ. CDR3 size: 15 residues.

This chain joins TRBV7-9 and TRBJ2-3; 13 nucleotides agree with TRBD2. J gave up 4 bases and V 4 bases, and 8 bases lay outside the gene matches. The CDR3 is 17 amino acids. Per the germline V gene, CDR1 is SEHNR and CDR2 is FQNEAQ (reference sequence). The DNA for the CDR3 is TGTGCCAGCAGCTCACGGACTAGCGGGAGTTATGCAGATACGCAGTATTTT. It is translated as CASSSRTSGSYADTQYF.

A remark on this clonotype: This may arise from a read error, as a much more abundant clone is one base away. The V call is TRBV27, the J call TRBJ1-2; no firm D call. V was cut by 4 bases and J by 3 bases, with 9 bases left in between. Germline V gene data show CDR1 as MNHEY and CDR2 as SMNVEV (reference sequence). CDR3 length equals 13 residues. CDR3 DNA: TGTGCCAGCAGTTCCGCGACGGACTATGGCTACACCTTC. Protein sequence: CASSSATDYGYTF.

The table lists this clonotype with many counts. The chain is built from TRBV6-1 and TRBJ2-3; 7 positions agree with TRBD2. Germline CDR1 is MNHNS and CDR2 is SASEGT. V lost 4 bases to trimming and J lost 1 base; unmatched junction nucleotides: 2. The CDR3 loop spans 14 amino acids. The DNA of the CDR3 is TGTGCCAGCAGTGCTCGGGAGGGCACAGATACGCAGTATTTT. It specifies CASSAREGTDTQYF.

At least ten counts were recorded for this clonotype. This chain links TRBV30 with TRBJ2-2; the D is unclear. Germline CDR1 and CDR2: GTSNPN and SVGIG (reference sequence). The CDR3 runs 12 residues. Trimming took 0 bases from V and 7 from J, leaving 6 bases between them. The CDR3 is CAWSVEFGELFF. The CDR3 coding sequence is TGTGCCTGGAGTGTCGAGTTCGGGGAGCTGTTTTTT.